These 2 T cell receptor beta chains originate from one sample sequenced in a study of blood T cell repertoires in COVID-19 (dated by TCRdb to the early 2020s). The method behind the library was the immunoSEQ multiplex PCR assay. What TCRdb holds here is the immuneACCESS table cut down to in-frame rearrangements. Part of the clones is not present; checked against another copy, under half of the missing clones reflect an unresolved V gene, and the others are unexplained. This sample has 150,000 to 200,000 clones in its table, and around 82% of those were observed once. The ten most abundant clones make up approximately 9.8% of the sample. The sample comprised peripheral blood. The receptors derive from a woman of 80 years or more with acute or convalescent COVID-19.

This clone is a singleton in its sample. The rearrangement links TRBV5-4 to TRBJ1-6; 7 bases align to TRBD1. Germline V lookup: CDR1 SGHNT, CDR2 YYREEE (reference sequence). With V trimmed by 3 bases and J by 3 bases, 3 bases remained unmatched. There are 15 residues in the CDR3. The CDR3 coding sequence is TGTGCCAGCAGCTCAGGGGGTAGCTATAATTCACCCCTCCACTTT. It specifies CASSSGGSYNSPLHF.

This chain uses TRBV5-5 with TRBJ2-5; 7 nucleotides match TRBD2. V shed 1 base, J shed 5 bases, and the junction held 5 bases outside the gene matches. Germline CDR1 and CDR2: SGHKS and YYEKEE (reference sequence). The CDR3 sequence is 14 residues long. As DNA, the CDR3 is TGTGCCAGCAGCTTGAGCGGGGTTGCTGAGACCCAGTACTTC. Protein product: CASSLSGVAETQYF.